This T cell receptor (beta chain) was profiled in a study of blood T cell repertoires in COVID-19. Background on the study: Sample material is recorded as cDNA or gDNA derived from T cells, B-cell-depleted T cells, or PBMCs.

CDR3 length equals 13 residues. The germline gives CDR1 SEHNR, CDR2 FQNEAQ (reference sequence). V was trimmed by 8 bases and J by 1 base, leaving 11 bases between them. Produced via immunoSEQ multiplex PCR; TCRdb's table is partial and in-frame only. The top ten hold 2% to 3% of the sample, which has around 320,000 clones, roughly 87% seen once. This clonotype originated in a young man with active or convalescent COVID-19. Sequencing used peripheral blood. The chain employs TRBV7-9 and TRBJ1-1; D gene unclear. The CDR3 DNA reads TGTGCCAGCTACTATGGGTCGAACACTGAAGCTTTCTTT. Translating gives CASYYGSNTEAFF.